This TCR beta chain was observed in a study of blood T cell repertoires in COVID-19. Study details: The study drew acute and convalescent COVID-19 samples from the United States, Italy and Spain. In each case, the material was cDNA or gDNA derived from T cells, B-cell-depleted T cells, or PBMCs.

This clone was seen only once. The CDR3 has 13 amino acids. Germline lookup yields CDR1 SEHNR and CDR2 FQNEAQ (reference sequence). V lost 2 bases to trimming and J lost 5 bases, with 9 bases between them. As processed by the authors: Using reference gene primer amplification, nucleated cell counts were estimated. Sequencing used immunoSEQ multiplex PCR; TCRdb keeps in-frame clones, though not all of them. From that table come the V and J calls and clone size; the DNA was used to work out D and trimming. Among tens of thousands of clones listed, about 92% were seen once. The V and J genes are TRBV7-9 and TRBJ1-1; D is undetermined. The clonotype comes from a man in his forties or fifties with active COVID-19. The specimen sequenced was peripheral blood. CDR3 in amino acids: CASSLFEGTEAFF. As DNA, the CDR3 is TGTGCCAGCAGCTTATTCGAGGGAACTGAAGCTTTCTTT.